This record concerns one T cell receptor (beta chain) sequence. Assay used: immunoSEQ multiplex PCR; TCRdb lists only in-frame clones, some missing. The repertoire has 12,000 to 15,000 clones, about 80% of them found once; the top ten carry about a sixth. The CDR3 contains 14 residues. Germline V lookup: CDR1 SGHRS, CDR2 YFSETQ. Trimming stripped 0 bases from V and 5 bases from J, with 11 bases between. This entry comes from a study of control samples from healthy donors and cancer patients. This clonotype was obtained from a female donor with lung cancer. The sample consisted of formalin-fixed, paraffin-embedded tissue. This chain uses TRBV5-1 with TRBJ1-1; D may be TRBD1 (5 bases). The CDR3 bases are TGCGCCAGCAGCTTGGAAGGGCGGGGGACTGAAGCTTTCTTT. Translating it yields CASSLEGRGTEAFF.